This T cell receptor (beta chain) was captured by sequencing in a study of beta chain features in type 1 diabetes. Since all of the isolated RNA was reverse transcribed, expressed TCRB transcripts were what got sequenced. The repertoire was sequenced with immunoSEQ multiplex PCR; TCRdb's copy has only in-frame clones and lacks some. This sample has approximately 200,000 clones, with about 9.3% found just once. A sort by CD45RO/CCR7/CD25/CD127/CD95/CD27 yielded CD4+ naive, central memory, regulatory and stem cell-like memory cells. The authors obtained over 95% purity in all sorted populations. Study-wide results and caveats: It was not settled here whether HLA type affects TCRB rearrangement.

This clone was seen more than once but under ten times. Its antigen is undetermined. The source is a woman aged 18-30 years in good health. Sequencing used naive CD4+ T cells from blood.

CDR3 amino acids: CASRPGQGSYEQYF. CDR3 coding DNA: TGTGCCAGCAGACCGGGACAGGGGTCCTACGAGCAGTACTTC. This chain joins TRBV2 and TRBJ2-7; TRBD1 matches at 10 bases. From germline, CDR1 is SNHLY and CDR2 FYNNEI. This CDR3 has 14 amino acids. The ends lost 6 bases at V and 1 base at J; junction bases unmatched: 3.